This TCR beta chain was found in a study of blood T cell repertoires in COVID-19. CDR1 and CDR2 from the germline V gene are MGHRA and YSYEKL. This CDR3 spans 16 amino acids. The V and J ends lost 4 bases and 4 bases respectively, with 17 bases between them. TCRdb's copy holds only in-frame clones and misses some; the assay was immunoSEQ multiplex PCR. Of 110,000 or so clones listed, approximately 85% were seen once; the top ten hold 5% to 6.5%. The sample taken for sequencing was peripheral blood. The chain employs TRBV4-1 and TRBJ1-3; maybe TRBD1 (5 bases). The source of this sequence is a woman aged 55-69 years with COVID-19, enrolled during active disease. CDR3 sequence: CASSPPFRAAGNTIYF. Written as DNA, the CDR3 is TGCGCCAGCAGCCCGCCTTTCAGGGCAGCGGGAAACACCATATATTTT.